This T cell receptor (beta chain) was recovered during a study of blood T cell repertoires in COVID-19. CDR1 and CDR2 from the germline V gene are SQVTM and ANQGSEA. The CDR3 has 13 amino acids. The V gene lost 5 bases and the J gene lost 0 bases, with 8 bases spanning the gap. Profiling relied on immunoSEQ multiplex PCR, and the TCRdb table lists in-frame clones only, not all of them. The sample contains over 70,000 clones, about 74% of which appear only once. This clone has only a few counts. V usage is TRBV29-1 and J usage is TRBJ1-3; possible D gene TRBD1, 6 bases. The sequence came from a man between 65 and 79 years old with COVID-19, enrolled during active disease. The sample was peripheral blood. CDR3 loop: CSVRRGSGNTIYF. Written as DNA, the CDR3 is TGCAGCGTTCGCAGGGGCTCTGGAAACACCATATATTTT.